The sequence of this T cell receptor (beta chain) was determined in a study of radiotherapy plus CTLA-4 blockade in lung cancer. Only in-frame clones appear in the TCRdb table, and some are missing; sequencing was by immunoSEQ multiplex PCR. The data hold 80,000 or so clones, with 60% to 85% observed a single time. V gave up 3 bases and J gave up 4 bases, with 18 bases separating them. The CDR3 is 16 residues long. Germline V gene sequence: CDR1 MNHEY, CDR2 SVGAGI. The chain joins TRBV6-5 to TRBJ2-5, with a tentative D call TRBD1 (6 bases). Material: peripheral blood, obtained from a patient treated with radiotherapy plus ipilimumab. This receptor was identified in a human donor with non-small cell lung cancer who had a partial response to radiotherapy plus ipilimumab. Some clones in this sample may be carry-over from other donors' samples. CDR3 sequence reads: CASSYSPGVPTETQYF. The CDR3, as DNA: TGTGCCAGCAGTTATAGTCCAGGGGTACCCACAGAGACCCAGTACTTC.